Each of the 5 T cell receptor beta chains below was sequenced from the same sample in a study of metastatic and nonmetastatic thyroid tumors. Prior to thyroid surgery, none of the patients had received any treatment. TCRdb re-called clones via MiXCR from the PCR reads. Of 5,000 to 7,500 clones listed, roughly 15% are singletons. The material sequenced was tumor tissue. Source of these receptors: a male donor with papillary thyroid cancer or a benign thyroid nodule (not recorded which). Some clones in this sample may be carry-over from other donors' samples.

This clone was detected ten times or more. CDR3 amino acids: CASSVDTQDSGNTIYF. The DNA of the CDR3 is TGTGCCAGCAGCGTAGACACACAGGACTCTGGAAACACCATATATTTT. The chain couples TRBV9 to TRBJ1-3; D might be TRBD1 (5 bases). In germline, CDR1 is SGDLS, CDR2 YYNGEE. V was trimmed by 0 bases and J by 0 bases, leaving 10 bases between them. The CDR3 runs 16 residues. Together with reference TRBV9 and TRBJ1-3, the CDR3 gives the full variable domain: DSGVTQTPKHLITATGQRVTLRCSPRSGDLSVYWYQQSLDQGLQFLIQYYNGEERAKGNILERFSAQQFPDLHSELNLSSLELGDSALYFCASSVDTQDSGNTIYFGEGSWLTVV.

This clone was seen ten or more times. The gene calls are TRBV19 and TRBJ2-5; D might be TRBD1 or TRBD2, each matching 5 bases. Germline V lookup: CDR1 LNHDA, CDR2 SQIVND (reference sequence). This CDR3 has 17 amino acids. Trimming removed 5 bases at V and 5 bases at J, with 24 bases between. The CDR3 bases are TGTGCCAGTAGTCCCAGATTGGGACCGGGGACCCGGGAGACCCAGTACTTC. Translating gives CASSPRLGPGTRETQYF.

This clone is medium-sized in the sample. The V call is TRBV28, the J call TRBJ2-2, with TRBD2 matching over 7 bases. CDR1 is MDHEN and CDR2 is SYDVKM in the germline V gene. Germline trimming cut 6 bases from V and 4 bases from J; bases unmatched to any gene: 8. The CDR3 runs 15 residues. The chain's CDR3 is CASRPTLAGTGELFF. The CDR3 nucleotides read TGTGCCAGCAGGCCGACCTTAGCGGGCACCGGGGAGCTGTTTTTT.

V is TRBV6-1 and J is TRBJ2-2; D possibly matches TRBD1 or TRBD2 (7 bases each). Germline V gene lookup returns CDR1 MNHNS and CDR2 SASEGT. The CDR3 totals 15 residues. Trimming took 6 bases from V and 1 from J, leaving 12 bases between them. The CDR3 region has the DNA TGTGCCAGCAGGGGAGGGACAGAGAACACCGGGGAGCTGTTTTTT. Amino acids: CASRGGTENTGELFF.

This clone is termed medium-sized. V gene TRBV2 combines with J gene TRBJ2-7; 8 bases map to TRBD1. CDR1 and CDR2 (germline): SNHLY, FYNNEI. The V gene end was trimmed by 4 bases and the J gene end by 4 bases; junction bases not matched to a gene: 6. The CDR3 consists of 14 residues. CDR3 nucleotides: TGTGCCAGCAGTGTAACAGGGGGGAGGTACGAGCAGTACTTC. Protein: CASSVTGGRYEQYF. The complete variable domain, with remaining parts taken from reference TRBV2 and TRBJ2-7, reads EPEVTQTPSHQVTQMGQEVILRCVPISNHLYFYWYRQILGQKVEFLVSFYNNEISEKSEIFDDQFSVERPDGSNFTLKIRSTKLEDSAMYFCASSVTGGRYEQYFGPGTRLTVT.